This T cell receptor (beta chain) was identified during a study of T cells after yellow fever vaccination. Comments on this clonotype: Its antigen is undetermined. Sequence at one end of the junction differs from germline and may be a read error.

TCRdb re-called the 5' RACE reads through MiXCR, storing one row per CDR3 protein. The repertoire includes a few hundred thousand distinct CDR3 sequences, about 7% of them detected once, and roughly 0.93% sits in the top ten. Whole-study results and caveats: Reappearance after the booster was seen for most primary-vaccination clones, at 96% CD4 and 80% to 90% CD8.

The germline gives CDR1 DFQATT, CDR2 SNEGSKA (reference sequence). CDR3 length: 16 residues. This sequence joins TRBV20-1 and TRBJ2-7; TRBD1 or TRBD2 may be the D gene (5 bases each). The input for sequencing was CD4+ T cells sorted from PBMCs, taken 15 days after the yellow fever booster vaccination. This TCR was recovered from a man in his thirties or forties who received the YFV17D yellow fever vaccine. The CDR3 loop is CCASPPLGPSSYEQYF. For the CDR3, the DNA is TGCTGTGCTAGTCCCCCCCTGGGACCGAGCTCCTACGAGCAGTACTTC.